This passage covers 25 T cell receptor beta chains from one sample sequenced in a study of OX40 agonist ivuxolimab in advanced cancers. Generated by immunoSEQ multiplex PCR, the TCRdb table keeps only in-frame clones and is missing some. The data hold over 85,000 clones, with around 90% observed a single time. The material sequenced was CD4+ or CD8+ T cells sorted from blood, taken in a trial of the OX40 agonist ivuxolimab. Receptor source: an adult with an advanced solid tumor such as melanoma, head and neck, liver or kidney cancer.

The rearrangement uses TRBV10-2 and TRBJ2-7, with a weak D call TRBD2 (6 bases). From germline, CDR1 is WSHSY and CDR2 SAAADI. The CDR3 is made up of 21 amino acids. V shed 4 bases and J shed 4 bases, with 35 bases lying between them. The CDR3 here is CASSGSALSGLGLSTSYEQYF. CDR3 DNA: TGCGCCAGCAGTGGGTCTGCCCTTAGCGGTTTGGGGCTCTCTACTTCTTACGAGCAGTACTTC.

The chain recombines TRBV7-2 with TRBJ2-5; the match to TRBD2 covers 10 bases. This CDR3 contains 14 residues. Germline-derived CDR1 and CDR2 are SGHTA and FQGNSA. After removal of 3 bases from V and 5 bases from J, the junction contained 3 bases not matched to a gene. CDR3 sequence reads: CASSLSGGAETQYF. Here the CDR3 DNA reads TGTGCCAGCAGCTTGAGCGGGGGGGCCGAGACCCAGTACTTC.

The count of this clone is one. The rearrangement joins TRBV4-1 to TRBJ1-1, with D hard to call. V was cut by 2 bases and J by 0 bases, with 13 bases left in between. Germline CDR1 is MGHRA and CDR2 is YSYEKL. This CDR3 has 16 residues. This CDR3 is CASSQSLRLMNTEAFF. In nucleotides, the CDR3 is TGCGCCAGCAGCCAAAGCCTTCGTCTAATGAACACTGAAGCTTTCTTT.

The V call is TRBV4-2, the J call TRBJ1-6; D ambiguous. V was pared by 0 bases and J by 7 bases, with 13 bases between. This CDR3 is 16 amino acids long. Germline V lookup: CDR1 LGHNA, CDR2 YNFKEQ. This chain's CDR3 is CASSQDPSGGNSPLHF. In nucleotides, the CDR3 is TGTGCCAGCAGCCAAGATCCCTCCGGCGGGAATTCACCCCTCCACTTT.

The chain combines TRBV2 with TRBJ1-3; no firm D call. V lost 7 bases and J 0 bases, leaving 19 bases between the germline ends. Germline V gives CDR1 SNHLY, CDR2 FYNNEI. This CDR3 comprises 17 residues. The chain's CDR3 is CASTRWSRSSSGNTIYF. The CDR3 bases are TGTGCCAGCACCCGGTGGTCCAGGTCGAGCTCTGGAAACACCATATATTTT. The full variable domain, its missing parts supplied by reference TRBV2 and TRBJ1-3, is EPEVTQTPSHQVTQMGQEVILRCVPISNHLYFYWYRQILGQKVEFLVSFYNNEISEKSEIFDDQFSVERPDGSNFTLKIRSTKLEDSAMYFCASTRWSRSSSGNTIYFGEGSWLTVV.

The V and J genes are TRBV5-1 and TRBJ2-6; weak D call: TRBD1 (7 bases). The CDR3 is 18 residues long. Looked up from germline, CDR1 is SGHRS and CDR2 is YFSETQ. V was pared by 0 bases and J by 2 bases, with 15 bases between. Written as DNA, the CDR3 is TGCGCCAGCAGCTTGGAGCGACAGGGAGGCCCTGGGGCCAACGTCCTGACTTTC. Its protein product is CASSLERQGGPGANVLTF.

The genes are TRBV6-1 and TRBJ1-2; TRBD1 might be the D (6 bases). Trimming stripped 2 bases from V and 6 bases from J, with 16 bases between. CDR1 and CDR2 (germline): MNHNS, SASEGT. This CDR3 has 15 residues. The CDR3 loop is CASSEMLGTSDGYTF. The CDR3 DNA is TGTGCCAGCAGTGAAATGTTGGGGACATCCGATGGCTACACCTTC.

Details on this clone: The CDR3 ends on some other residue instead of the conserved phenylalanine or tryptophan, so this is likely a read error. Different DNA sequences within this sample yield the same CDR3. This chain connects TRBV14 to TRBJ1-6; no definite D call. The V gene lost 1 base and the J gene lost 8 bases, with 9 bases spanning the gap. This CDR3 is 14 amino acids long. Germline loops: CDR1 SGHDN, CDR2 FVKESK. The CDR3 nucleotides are TGTGCCAGCAGCCAAGGGAGGGAGTATTCACCCCTCCACCTT. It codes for CASSQGREYSPLHL.

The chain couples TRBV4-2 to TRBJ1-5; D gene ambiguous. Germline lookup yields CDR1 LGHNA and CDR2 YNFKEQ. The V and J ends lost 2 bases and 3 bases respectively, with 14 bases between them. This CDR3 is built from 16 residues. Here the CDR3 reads CASSQQLPRFNQPQHF. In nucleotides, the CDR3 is TGTGCCAGCAGCCAACAATTGCCACGGTTCAATCAGCCCCAGCATTTT.

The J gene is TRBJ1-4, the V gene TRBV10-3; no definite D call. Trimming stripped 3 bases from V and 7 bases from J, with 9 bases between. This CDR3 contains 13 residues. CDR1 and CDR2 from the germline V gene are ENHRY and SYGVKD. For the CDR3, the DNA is TGTGCCATCAGTGACCTTGGTGGTGAAAAACTGTTTTTT. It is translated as CAISDLGGEKLFF.

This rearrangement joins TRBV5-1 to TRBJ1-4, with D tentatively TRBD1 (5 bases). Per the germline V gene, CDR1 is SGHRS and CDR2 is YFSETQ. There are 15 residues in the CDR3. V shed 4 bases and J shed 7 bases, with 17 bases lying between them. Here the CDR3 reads CASSPGSPQGEKLFF. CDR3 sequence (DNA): TGCGCCAGCAGCCCCGGGTCTCCCCAGGGTGAAAAACTGTTTTTT.

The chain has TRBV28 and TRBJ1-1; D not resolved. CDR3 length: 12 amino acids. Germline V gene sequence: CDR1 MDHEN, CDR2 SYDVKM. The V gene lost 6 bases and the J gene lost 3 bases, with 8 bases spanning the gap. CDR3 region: CASRLLHTEAFF. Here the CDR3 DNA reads TGTGCCAGCAGGCTCCTTCACACTGAAGCTTTCTTT. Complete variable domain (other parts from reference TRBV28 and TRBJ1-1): DVKVTQSSRYLVKRTGEKVFLECVQDMDHENMFWYRQDPGLGLRLIYFSYDVKMKEKGDIPEGYSVSREKKERFSLILESASTNQTSMYLCASRLLHTEAFFGQGTRLTVV.

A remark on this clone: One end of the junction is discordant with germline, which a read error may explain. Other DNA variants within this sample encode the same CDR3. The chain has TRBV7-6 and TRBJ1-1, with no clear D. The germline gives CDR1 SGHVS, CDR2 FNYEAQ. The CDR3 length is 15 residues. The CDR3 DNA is TGTGCCAGCAGCTCCAGCGGACGGTTTAACACTGAAGCCTTCTTT. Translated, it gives CASSSSGRFNTEAFF.

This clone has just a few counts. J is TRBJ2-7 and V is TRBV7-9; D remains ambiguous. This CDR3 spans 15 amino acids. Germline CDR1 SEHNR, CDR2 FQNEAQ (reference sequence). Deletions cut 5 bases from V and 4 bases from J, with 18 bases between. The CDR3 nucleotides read TGTGCCAGCAGCCCCCCGTTTAGGGTGGGATACGAGCAGTACTTC. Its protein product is CASSPPFRVGYEQYF.

In DNA form, the CDR3 reads TGTGCCAGCAGTTCTCCTGGGAGGGGGCACTACGAGCAGTACTTC. Translation gives CASSSPGRGHYEQYF. V gene TRBV6-5 combines with J gene TRBJ2-7; TRBD1 or TRBD2 may be the D gene (7 bases each). The CDR3 has 15 amino acids. V was pared by 4 bases and J by 3 bases, with 16 bases between. CDR1 MNHEY and CDR2 SVGAGI come from the germline V gene.

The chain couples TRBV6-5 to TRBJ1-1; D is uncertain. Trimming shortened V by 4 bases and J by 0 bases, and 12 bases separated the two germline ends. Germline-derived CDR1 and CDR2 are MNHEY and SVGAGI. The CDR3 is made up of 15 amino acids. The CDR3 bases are TGTGCCAGCAGTTCCTTTCGACGGATGAACACTGAAGCTTTCTTT. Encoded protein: CASSSFRRMNTEAFF.

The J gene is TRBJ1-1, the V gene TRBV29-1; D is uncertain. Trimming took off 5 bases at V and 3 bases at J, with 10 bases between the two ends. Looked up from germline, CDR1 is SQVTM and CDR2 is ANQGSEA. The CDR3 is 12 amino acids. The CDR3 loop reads CSVWQADTEAFF. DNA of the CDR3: TGCAGCGTTTGGCAAGCCGACACTGAAGCTTTCTTT.

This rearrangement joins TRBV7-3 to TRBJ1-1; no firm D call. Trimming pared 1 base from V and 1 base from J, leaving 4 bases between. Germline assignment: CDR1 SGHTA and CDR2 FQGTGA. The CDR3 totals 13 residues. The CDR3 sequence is CASSLMENTEAFF. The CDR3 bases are TGTGCCAGCAGCTTAATGGAGAACACTGAAGCTTTCTTT. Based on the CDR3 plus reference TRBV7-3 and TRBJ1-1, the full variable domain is GAGVSQTPSNKVTEKGKYVELRCDPISGHTALYWYRQSLGQGPEFLIYFQGTGAADDSGLPNDRFFAVRPEGSVSTLKIQRTERGDSAVYLCASSLMENTEAFFGQGTRLTVV.

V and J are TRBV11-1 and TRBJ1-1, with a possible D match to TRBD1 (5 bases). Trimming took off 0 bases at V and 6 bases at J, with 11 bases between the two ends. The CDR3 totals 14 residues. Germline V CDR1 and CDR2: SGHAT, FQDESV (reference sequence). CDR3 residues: CASSLADRGPEAFF. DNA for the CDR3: TGTGCCAGCAGCTTAGCGGACCGGGGACCTGAAGCTTTCTTT.

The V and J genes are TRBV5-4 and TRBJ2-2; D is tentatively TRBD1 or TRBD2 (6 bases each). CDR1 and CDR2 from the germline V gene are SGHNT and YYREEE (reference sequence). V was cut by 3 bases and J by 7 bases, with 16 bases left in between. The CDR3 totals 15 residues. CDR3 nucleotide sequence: TGTGCCAGCAGCTCGTGGGGGGCCGGAGGCGGGGAGCTGTTTTTT. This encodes CASSSWGAGGGELFF.

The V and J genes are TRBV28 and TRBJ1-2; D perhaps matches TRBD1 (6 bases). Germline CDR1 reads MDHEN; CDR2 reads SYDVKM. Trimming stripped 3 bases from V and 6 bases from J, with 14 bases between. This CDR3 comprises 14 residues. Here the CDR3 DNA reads TGTGCCAGCAGTTTTCTGGGGAACAGGGATGGCTACACCTTC. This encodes CASSFLGNRDGYTF.

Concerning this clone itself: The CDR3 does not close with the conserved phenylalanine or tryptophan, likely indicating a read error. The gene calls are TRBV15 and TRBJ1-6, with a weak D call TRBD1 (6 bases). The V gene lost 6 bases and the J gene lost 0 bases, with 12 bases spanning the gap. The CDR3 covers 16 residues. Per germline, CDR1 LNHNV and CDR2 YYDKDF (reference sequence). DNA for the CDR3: TGTGCCACCAGGACAGGTTCCCTCTCCTATAATTCACCCCTCCACCTT. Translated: CATRTGSLSYNSPLHL.

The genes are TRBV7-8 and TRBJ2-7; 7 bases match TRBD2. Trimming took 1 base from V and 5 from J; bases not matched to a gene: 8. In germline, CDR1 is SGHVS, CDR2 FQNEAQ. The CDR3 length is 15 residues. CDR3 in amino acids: CASSLDGLVSNEQYF. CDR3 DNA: TGTGCCAGCAGCTTAGACGGACTAGTAAGCAACGAGCAGTACTTC.

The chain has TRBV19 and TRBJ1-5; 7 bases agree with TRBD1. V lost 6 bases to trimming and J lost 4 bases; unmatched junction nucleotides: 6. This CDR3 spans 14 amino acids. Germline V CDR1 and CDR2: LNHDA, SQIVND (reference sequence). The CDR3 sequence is CASRHTGENQPQHF. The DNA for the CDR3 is TGTGCCAGTAGACACACAGGGGAAAATCAGCCCCAGCATTTT.

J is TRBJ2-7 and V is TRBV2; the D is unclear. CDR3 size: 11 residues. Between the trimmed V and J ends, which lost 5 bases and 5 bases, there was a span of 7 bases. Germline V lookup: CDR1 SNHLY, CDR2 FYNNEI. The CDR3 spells CASSSENEQYF. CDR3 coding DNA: TGTGCCAGCAGTTCTGAGAACGAGCAGTACTTC.